This TCR beta chain was retrieved from a study of control samples from healthy donors and cancer patients. This clone appeared a single time. The V gene end was trimmed by 5 bases and the J gene end by 4 bases; junction bases not matched to a gene: 11. Germline assignment: CDR1 SGHVS and CDR2 FNYEAQ. The CDR3 has 17 residues. TCRdb keeps only in-frame clones here, not all; method: immunoSEQ multiplex PCR. Of roughly 13,000 clones in the sample, about 75% are singletons; the top ten hold 8.4%. The chain uses TRBV7-6 and TRBJ2-7, with 13 bases identical to TRBD2. The sequence derives from a male donor with melanoma. The sequenced material came from formalin-fixed, paraffin-embedded tissue. CDR3 in DNA: TGTGCCAGCAGCCGGACTAGCGGGGGAGCAGGCGTTTACGAGCAGTACTTC. Residues: CASSRTSGGAGVYEQYF.